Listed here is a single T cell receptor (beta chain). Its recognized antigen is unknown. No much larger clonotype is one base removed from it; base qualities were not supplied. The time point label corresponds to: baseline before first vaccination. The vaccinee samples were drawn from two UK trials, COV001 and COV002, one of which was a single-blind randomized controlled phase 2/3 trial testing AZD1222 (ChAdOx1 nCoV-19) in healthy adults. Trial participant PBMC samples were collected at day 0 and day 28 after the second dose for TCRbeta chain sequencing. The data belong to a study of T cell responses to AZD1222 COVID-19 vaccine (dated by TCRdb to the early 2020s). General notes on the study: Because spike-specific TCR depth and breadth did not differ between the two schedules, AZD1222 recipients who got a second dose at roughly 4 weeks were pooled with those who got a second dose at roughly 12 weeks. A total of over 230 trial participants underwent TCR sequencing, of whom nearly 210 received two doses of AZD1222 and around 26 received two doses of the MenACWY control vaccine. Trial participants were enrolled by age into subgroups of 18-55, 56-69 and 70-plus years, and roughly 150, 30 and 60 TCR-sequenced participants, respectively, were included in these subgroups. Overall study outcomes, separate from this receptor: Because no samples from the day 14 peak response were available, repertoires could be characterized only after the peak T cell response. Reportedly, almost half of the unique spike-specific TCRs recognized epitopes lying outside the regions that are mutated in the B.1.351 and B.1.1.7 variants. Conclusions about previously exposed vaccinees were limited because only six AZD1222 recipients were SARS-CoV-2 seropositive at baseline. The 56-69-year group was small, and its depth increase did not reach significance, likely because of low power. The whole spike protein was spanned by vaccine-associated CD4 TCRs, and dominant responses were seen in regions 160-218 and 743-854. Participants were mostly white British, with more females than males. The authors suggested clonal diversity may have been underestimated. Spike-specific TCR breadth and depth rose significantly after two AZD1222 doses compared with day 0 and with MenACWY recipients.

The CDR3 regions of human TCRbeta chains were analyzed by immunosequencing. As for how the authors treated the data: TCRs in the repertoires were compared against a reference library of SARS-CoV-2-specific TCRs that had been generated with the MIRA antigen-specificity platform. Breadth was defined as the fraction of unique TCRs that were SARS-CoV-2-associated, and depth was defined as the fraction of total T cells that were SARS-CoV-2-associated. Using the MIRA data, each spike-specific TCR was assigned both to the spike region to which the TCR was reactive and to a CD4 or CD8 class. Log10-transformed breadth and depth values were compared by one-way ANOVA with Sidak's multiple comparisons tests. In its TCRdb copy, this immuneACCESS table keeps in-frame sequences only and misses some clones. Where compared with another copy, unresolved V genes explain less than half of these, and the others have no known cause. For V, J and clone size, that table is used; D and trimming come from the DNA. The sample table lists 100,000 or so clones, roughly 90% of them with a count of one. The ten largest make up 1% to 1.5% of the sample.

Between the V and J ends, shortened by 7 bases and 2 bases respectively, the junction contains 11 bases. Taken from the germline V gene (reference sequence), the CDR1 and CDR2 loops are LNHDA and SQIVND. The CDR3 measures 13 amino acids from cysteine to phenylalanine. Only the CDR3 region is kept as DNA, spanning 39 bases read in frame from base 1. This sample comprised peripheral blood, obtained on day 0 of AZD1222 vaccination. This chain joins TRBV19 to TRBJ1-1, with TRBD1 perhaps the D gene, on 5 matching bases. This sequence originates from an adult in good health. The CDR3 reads CASTTGRNTEAFF. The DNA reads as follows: TGTGCCAGTACTACGGGGCGTAACACTGAAGCTTTCTTT.